This T cell receptor beta chain was obtained from a study of Tregs in tolerant kidney transplant recipients. Assay: immunoSEQ multiplex PCR; the TCRdb copy retains only in-frame clones and omits some. The top ten clones hold around 0.64% of a sample with under 300,000 clones, 80% to 85% of them seen once. This CDR3 has 14 amino acids. Germline V gene data show CDR1 as SEHNR and CDR2 as FQNEAQ (reference sequence). Overall study results and limits: Expanding Tregs on activated donor B cells appeared to best identify donor-specific TCRbeta clones.

On this clone: Its antigen is not known. A junction boundary mismatches the germline segment, possibly from a read error.

This TCR derives from a human donor in good health. V gene TRBV7-9 combines with J gene TRBJ1-1; 7 bases align to TRBD1. The sample consisted of CD4+ T cells from blood. CDR3 in DNA: TGTGCCGGCAGCTTAGACAGGGCCCAGGGGGGAGCTTTCTTT. Protein product: CAGSLDRAQGGAFF.